The next 9 T cell receptor beta chains were all read from a single sample in a study of vaccination and CD4 T cells after COVID-19. An Oncomine TCR Beta short-read assay was used to sequence the DNA from cultured CD4+ T cells. TCRdb passed the PCR reads through MiXCR, listing each CDR3 protein once. The sample lists about 23,000 distinct CDR3 sequences; around two thirds were seen once. Treatment noted: roughly ten-day PBMC culture with coronavirus spike peptide pools or control peptides (ViraFEST assay). These receptors' antigens are unknown. The sample was CD4+ T cells from blood, cultured in vitro, taken after SARS-CoV-2 vaccination. The receptor set was obtained from a human donor who received a COVID-19 vaccine.

CDR3 sequence (DNA): TGCGCCAGCAGCACGATGGACAGGGAAGAGACCCAGTACTTC. It translates to CASSTMDREETQYF. The genes are TRBV5-1 and TRBJ2-5, with 8 positions matching TRBD1. The germline V gene has CDR1 SGHRS and CDR2 YFSETQ. The CDR3 has 14 residues. The V segment lost 4 bases and the J segment 3 bases; nucleotides outside the gene matches: 5.

CDR3 sequence: CASSLTPSGRVEGYTF. The CDR3 DNA reads TGTGCCAGCAGCCTAACCCCCTCAGGTCGGGTCGAGGGCTACACCTTC. This chain joins TRBV27 and TRBJ1-2, with no clear D. The CDR3 length is 16 residues. CDR1 and CDR2 from the germline V gene are MNHEY and SMNVEV (reference sequence). Trimming pared 6 bases from V and 8 bases from J, leaving 25 bases between.

The genes are TRBV7-2 and TRBJ1-2; perhaps TRBD1 as D (5 bases). Trimming stripped 5 bases from V and 3 bases from J, with 10 bases between. Germline V CDR1 and CDR2: SGHTA, FQGNSA. The CDR3 extends over 13 amino acids. In DNA, the CDR3 is TGTGCCAGCAGCCCCGGGGCCGACTATGGCTACACCTTC. Its translation is CASSPGADYGYTF. The full variable domain, with the rest looked up from reference TRBV7-2 and TRBJ1-2, is GAGVSQSPSNKVTEKGKDVELRCDPISGHTALYWYRQSLGQGLEFLIYFQGNSAPDKSGLPSDRFSAERTGGSVSTLTIQRTQQEDSAVYLCASSPGADYGYTFGSGTRLTVV.

The CDR3 loop reads CSALLVERGNTIYF. The CDR3 DNA reads TGCAGTGCTCTCTTGGTAGAGCGGGGAAACACCATATATTTT. V is TRBV20-1 and J is TRBJ1-3; no firm D call. This CDR3 spans 14 amino acids. In germline, CDR1 is DFQATT, CDR2 SNEGSKA (reference sequence). Deletions cut 5 bases from V and 4 bases from J, with 15 bases between.

Only one count was recorded for this clonotype. This rearrangement joins TRBV2 to TRBJ2-1; D is uncertain. Trimming removed 4 bases from V and 6 bases from J, with 13 bases in between. The CDR3 runs to 14 residues. The germline V gene has CDR1 SNHLY and CDR2 FYNNEI. CDR3 DNA sequence: TGTGCCAGCAGTGGACTTGTCGGGCTCAATGAGCAGTTCTTC. It is translated as CASSGLVGLNEQFF.

The chain joins TRBV7-3 to TRBJ1-2; 9 bases map to TRBD1. With V trimmed by 5 bases and J by 8 bases, 12 bases remained unmatched. Germline CDR1 SGHTA, CDR2 FQGTGA. The CDR3 has 15 amino acids. The CDR3 DNA is TGTGCCAGCAGCCCAACGACAGGGGGGACCGGCGGCTACACCTTC. Residues: CASSPTTGGTGGYTF.

The chain combines TRBV5-1 with TRBJ1-3; the D is unclear. CDR3 size: 13 residues. The germline V and J ends were trimmed by 2 bases and 3 bases, with 6 bases remaining between them. The germline V gene has CDR1 SGHRS and CDR2 YFSETQ. The CDR3 DNA sequence: TGCGCCAGCAGCTTAGACGATGGAAACACCATATATTTT. Translated: CASSLDDGNTIYF.

CDR3 in amino acids: CATRQGMAQYF. As DNA, the CDR3 is TGTGCCACCCGACAGGGTATGGCCCAGTACTTC. The chain joins TRBV15 to TRBJ2-5, with 7 bases matching TRBD1. Germline trimming cut 8 bases from V and 9 bases from J; bases unmatched to any gene: 6. The CDR3 is 11 amino acids. The V gene's germline CDR1 is LNHNV and CDR2 YYDKDF (reference sequence). Filled out from reference TRBV15 and TRBJ2-5, the complete variable domain reads DAMVIQNPRYQVTQFGKPVTLSCSQTLNHNVMYWYQQKSSQAPKLLFHYYDKDFNNEADTPDNFQSRRPNTSFCFLDIRSPGLGDTAMYLCATRQGMAQYFGPGTRLLVL.

This clonotype was recorded a few times. The V gene is TRBV20-1, the J gene TRBJ1-2; D is unclear. Trimming shortened V by 0 bases and J by 8 bases, and 13 bases separated the two germline ends. CDR1 and CDR2 (germline): DFQATT, SNEGSKA (reference sequence). The CDR3 length is 13 residues. CDR3: CSARDPQVRGYTF. The CDR3, as DNA: TGCAGTGCTAGAGATCCCCAGGTACGGGGCTACACCTTC.